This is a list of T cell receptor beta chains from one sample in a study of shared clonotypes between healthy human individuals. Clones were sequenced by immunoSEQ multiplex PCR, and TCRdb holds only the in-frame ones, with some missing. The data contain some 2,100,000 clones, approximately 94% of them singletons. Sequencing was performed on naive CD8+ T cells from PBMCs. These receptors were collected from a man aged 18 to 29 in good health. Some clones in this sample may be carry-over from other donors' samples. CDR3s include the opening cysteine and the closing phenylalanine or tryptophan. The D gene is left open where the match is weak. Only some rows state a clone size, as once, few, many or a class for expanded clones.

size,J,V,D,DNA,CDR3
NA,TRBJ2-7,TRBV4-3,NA,TGCGCCAGCAGCCAAGGGGGCGGCTTGCCCTACGAGCAGTACTTC,CASSQGGGLPYEQYF
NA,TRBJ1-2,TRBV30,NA,TGTGCCTGGAGAAGTTTGCGAGGGTCTGCTGCCTATGGCTACACCTTC,CAWRSLRGSAAYGYTF
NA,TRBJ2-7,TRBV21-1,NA,TGTGCCAGCAGCAAAGTAGTCAAGGGGAAGCGGGAGAGTTGGGTGTACGAGCAGTACTTC,CASSKVVKGKRESWVYEQYF
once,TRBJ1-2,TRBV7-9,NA,TGTGCCAGCACCATGGCCGGGACCGTATCTTCCCTCTATGGCTACACCTTC,CASTMAGTVSSLYGYTF
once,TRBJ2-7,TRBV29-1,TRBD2,TGCAGCGTTAGCGGGAGGCCCGACTACGAGCAGTACTTC,CSVSGRPDYEQYF
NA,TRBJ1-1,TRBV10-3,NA,TGTGCCATCAGTGCAGGGTTAAGGGCTGAAGCTTTCTTT,CAISAGLRAEAFF
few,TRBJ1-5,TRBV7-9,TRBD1,TGTGCCAGCAGCCTGGGGACAGTCTCCAATCAGCCCCAGCATTTT,CASSLGTVSNQPQHF
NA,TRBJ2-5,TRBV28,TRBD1,TGTGCCAGCAACGCGGGACAGGGGAACCAAGAGACCCAGTACTTC,CASNAGQGNQETQYF
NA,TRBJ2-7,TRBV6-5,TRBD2,TGTGCCAGCAGTTACGGCGGGAGTTTCTACGAGCAGTACTTC,CASSYGGSFYEQYF
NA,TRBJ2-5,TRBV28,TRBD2,TGTGCCAGCAGTCGGGGAGGGGAAGGGGAAGAGACCCAGTACTTC,CASSRGGEGEETQYF
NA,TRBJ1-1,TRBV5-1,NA,TGCGCCAGCAGCTTGGGGCAGGGCGTGAACACTGAAGCTTTCTTT,CASSLGQGVNTEAFF
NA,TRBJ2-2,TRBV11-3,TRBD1,TGTGCCAGCAGCCACCGGGACAGAACCGGGGAGCTGTTTTTT,CASSHRDRTGELFF
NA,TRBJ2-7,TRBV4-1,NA,TGCGCCAGCAGCCAAGAAACCGGGATTGAGCAGTACTTC,CASSQETGIEQYF
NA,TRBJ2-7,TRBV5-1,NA,TGCGCCAGCAGCTTGGATCGGGGGAGACTCTACGAGCAGTACTTC,CASSLDRGRLYEQYF
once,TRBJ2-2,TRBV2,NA,TGTGCCAGCAGCGGCCGGGACTTCCTCTTCACCGGGGAGCTGTTTTTT,CASSGRDFLFTGELFF
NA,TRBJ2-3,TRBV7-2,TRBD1,TGTGCCAGCAGCACCAGACAGGGTCAAGGCACAGATACGCAGTATTTT,CASSTRQGQGTDTQYF
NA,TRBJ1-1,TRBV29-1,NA,TGCAGCGTCCTGATCTACAGGGTTCTCAACACTGAAGCTTTCTTT,CSVLIYRVLNTEAFF
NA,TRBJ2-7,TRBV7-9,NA,TGTGCCAGCAGCTTAGGAGACTCCTGTTTTAATGGGCAGTACTTC,CASSLGDSCFNGQYF
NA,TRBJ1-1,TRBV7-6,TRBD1,TGTGCCAGCAGCCCGGGACAGGGGTTATTCACTGAAGCTTTCTTT,CASSPGQGLFTEAFF
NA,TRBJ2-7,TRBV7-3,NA,TGTGCCAGCAGCTTAAAGGCAGGTTCGGGCGAGCAGTACTTC,CASSLKAGSGEQYF
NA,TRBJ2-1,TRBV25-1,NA,TGTGCCAGCAGTGGCGTGGGACCGATCCGGGGCAATGAGCAGTTCTTC,CASSGVGPIRGNEQFF
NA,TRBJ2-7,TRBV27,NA,TGTGCCAGCGCCCCAGCGACACCCCCCTACGAGCAGTACTTC,CASAPATPPYEQYF
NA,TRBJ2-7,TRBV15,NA,TGTGCCACCAGCAGAGCAAGGGCAGAGGGTATTTACGAGCAGTACTTC,CATSRARAEGIYEQYF
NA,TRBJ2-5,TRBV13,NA,TGTGCCAGCAGCCAGGGGGGCAGAGAGACCCAGTACTTC,CASSQGGRETQYF
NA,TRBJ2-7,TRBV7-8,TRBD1,TGTGCCAGCAGCCTGGACAGGGGAGCCTACGAGCAGTACTTC,CASSLDRGAYEQYF
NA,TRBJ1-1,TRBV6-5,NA,TGTGCCAGCAGTAACGGGGGACCCGTGAACACTGAAGCTTTCTTT,CASSNGGPVNTEAFF
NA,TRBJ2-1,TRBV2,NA,TGTGCCAGCCGCTTCCGGGACTCGACCCCCGATGAGCAGTTCTTC,CASRFRDSTPDEQFF
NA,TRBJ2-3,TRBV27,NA,TGTGCCAGCAGCGAAAACACAGATACGCAGTATTTT,CASSENTDTQYF
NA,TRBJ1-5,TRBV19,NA,TGTGCCAGTGCACACCTCGGGGGGGCCAATCAGCCCCAGCATTTT,CASAHLGGANQPQHF
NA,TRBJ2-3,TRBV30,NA,TGTGCCTGGATGGCAGGGAGTTATACGCAGTATTTT,CAWMAGSYTQYF
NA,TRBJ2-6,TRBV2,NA,TGTGCCACCTACGGGAGTGAAGCCCCTAGAGGCTCTGGGGCCAACGTCCTGACTTTC,CATYGSEAPRGSGANVLTF
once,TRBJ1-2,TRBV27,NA,TGTGCCAGCAAGTTCAGGTTTAGTGGCAGGGAGGGTGGCTACACCTTC,CASKFRFSGREGGYTF
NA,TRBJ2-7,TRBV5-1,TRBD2,TGCGCCAGCAGCTTGGATCTAGCGGGGTACTACGAGCAGTACTTC,CASSLDLAGYYEQYF
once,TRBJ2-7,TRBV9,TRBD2,TGTGCCTCGAGCGGGGGAAACTCCTACGAGCAGTACTTC,CASSGGNSYEQYF
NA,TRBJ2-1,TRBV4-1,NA,TGCGCCAGCAGGCAAACGACAGGTATGAACAATGAGCAGTTCTTC,CASRQTTGMNNEQFF
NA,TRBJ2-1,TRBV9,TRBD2,TGTGCCAGCAGTGAATCCGGACTAGCGGGGAATGAGCAGTTCTTC,CASSESGLAGNEQFF
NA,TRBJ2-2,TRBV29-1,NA,TGCAGCGTGCAGGTGGTCGGGGAGCTGTTTTTT,CSVQVVGELFF
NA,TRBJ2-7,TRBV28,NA,TGTGCCAGCAGTTTAGGCGCGAACTCCTACGAGCAGTACTTC,CASSLGANSYEQYF
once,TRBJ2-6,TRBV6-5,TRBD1,TGTGCCAGCAGCTTGACAGGGACTGGGGCCAACGTCCTGACTTTC,CASSLTGTGANVLTF
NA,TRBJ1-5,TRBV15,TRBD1,TGTGCCACCAGCATCAGGGGGCCGCTAAATCAGCCCCAGCATTTT,CATSIRGPLNQPQHF
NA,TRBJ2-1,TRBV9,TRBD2,TGTGCCAGCAGTCAAGCGGGAGGAGTCTATGAGCAGTTCTTC,CASSQAGGVYEQFF
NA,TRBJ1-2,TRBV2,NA,TGTGCCAGCGAGTCCGGGCTCTCTAACTATGGCTACACCTTC,CASESGLSNYGYTF
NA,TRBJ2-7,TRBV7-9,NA,TGTGCCAGCAGCCCGGCTAGGGAGTACGAGCAGTACTTC,CASSPAREYEQYF
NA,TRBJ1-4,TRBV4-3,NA,TGCGCCAGCAGCCAAGAGTACACAGGTTTCGCGGGAGAAAAACTGTTTTTT,CASSQEYTGFAGEKLFF
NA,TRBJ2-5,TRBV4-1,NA,TGCGCCAGCAGCCTAGACAAGGAAGAGACCCAGTACTTC,CASSLDKEETQYF
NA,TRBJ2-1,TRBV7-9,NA,TGTGCCAGCAGCTCCCAGGGGTCACCTCCCTACAATGAGCAGTTCTTC,CASSSQGSPPYNEQFF
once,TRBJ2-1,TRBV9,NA,TGTGCCAGCAGCCCCACGCTCTTCAATGAGCAGTTCTTC,CASSPTLFNEQFF